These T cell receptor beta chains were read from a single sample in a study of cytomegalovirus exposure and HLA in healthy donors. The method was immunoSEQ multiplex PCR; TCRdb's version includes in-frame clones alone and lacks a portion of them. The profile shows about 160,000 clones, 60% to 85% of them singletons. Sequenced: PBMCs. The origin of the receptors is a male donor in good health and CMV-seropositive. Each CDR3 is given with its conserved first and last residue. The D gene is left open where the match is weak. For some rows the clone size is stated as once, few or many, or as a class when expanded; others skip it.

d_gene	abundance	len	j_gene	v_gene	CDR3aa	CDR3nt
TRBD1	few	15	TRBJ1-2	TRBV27	CASSPLAPGGDGYTF	TGTGCCAGCAGTCCCCTCGCTCCAGGGGGCGATGGCTACACCTTC
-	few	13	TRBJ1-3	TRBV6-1	CASSERFGNTIYF	TGTGCCAGCAGTGAACGTTTCGGAAACACCATATATTTT
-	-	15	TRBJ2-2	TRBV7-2	CASSPRSVSTGELFF	TGTGCCAGCAGCCCCAGGTCCGTTTCCACCGGGGAGCTGTTTTTT
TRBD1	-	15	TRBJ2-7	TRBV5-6	CASSYGQGVVYEQYF	TGTGCCAGCAGCTACGGACAGGGGGTAGTCTACGAGCAGTACTTC
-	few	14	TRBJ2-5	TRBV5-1	CASSLESRGETQYF	TGCGCCAGCAGCTTGGAGTCGCGGGGTGAGACCCAGTACTTC
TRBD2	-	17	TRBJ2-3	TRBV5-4	CASSLGLAGGQADTQYF	TGTGCCAGCAGCTTGGGACTAGCGGGGGGGCAGGCAGATACGCAGTATTTT
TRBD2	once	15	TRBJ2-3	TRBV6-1	CASSASGGVGNTQYF	TGTGCCAGCAGTGCTAGCGGGGGGGTCGGGAATACGCAGTATTTT
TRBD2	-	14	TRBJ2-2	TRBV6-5	CASTQAGGPGELFF	TGTGCCAGCACTCAAGCGGGGGGGCCCGGGGAGCTGTTTTTT
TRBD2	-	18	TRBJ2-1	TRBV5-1	CASSLTYPGLAGHNEQFF	TGCGCCAGCAGCTTAACTTATCCGGGACTAGCGGGGCACAATGAGCAGTTCTTC
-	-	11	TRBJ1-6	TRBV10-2	CASSGGSPLHF	TGCGCCAGCAGTGGCGGGTCACCCCTCCACTTT
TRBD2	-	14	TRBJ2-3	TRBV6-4	CASSSGGATDTQYF	TGTGCCAGCAGTAGCGGGGGGGCCACAGATACGCAGTATTTT
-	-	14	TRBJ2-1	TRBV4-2	CASSQVVRENEQFF	TGTGCCAGCAGCCAAGTCGTGCGGGAAAATGAGCAGTTCTTC
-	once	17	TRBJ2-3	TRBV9	CASSVSPGRVPTDTQYF	TGTGCCAGCAGCGTAAGTCCAGGCAGAGTTCCCACAGATACGCAGTATTTT
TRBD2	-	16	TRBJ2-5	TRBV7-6	CASSLAPSGGQETQYF	TGTGCCAGCAGCTTAGCGCCTAGCGGGGGCCAAGAGACCCAGTACTTC
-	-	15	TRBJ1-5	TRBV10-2	CASSELDYSNQPQHF	TGCGCCAGCAGTGAGTTGGACTATAGCAATCAGCCCCAGCATTTT
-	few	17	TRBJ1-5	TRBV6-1	CASSEAQGWGSNQPQHF	TGTGCCAGCAGTGAAGCGCAGGGGTGGGGTAGCAATCAGCCCCAGCATTTT